Sequencing of this T cell receptor beta chain was carried out in a study of shared clonotypes between healthy human individuals. This table comes from immunoSEQ multiplex PCR, and its TCRdb copy is limited to in-frame clones, with some not included. The sample comprises 2 million to 2.5 million clones, 90% to 97% of which are singletons, and less than 0.15% rests with the top ten. Germline V gene data show CDR1 as WNHNN and CDR2 as SYGVQD (reference sequence). CDR3 length: 15 amino acids. The germline V and J ends were trimmed by 2 bases and 8 bases, with 16 bases remaining between them. This receptor was identified in a man between 18 and 35 years old in good health. Sequencing input: naive CD4+ T cells sorted from blood. Subset indicated: CD45RA+ positively selected. The chain recombines TRBV10-1 with TRBJ2-1, with TRBD2 as a possible D gene (5 bases). CDR3 amino acids: CASSEGLGGWDEQFF. As DNA, the CDR3 is TGCGCCAGCAGTGAGGGTCTCGGCGGGTGGGATGAGCAGTTCTTC.